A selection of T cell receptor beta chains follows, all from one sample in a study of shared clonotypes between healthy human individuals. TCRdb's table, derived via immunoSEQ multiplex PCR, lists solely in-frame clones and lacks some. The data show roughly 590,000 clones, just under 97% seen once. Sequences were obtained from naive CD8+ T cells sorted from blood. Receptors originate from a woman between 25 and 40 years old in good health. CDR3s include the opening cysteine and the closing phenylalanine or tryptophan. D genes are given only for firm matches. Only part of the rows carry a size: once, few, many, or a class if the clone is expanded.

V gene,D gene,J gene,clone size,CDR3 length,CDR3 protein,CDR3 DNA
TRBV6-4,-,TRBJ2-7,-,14,CASSEEDSTYEQYF,TGTGCCAGCAGTGAGGAGGACAGTACCTACGAGCAGTACTTC
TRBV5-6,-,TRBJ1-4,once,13,CASSEALYEKLFF,TGTGCCAGCAGCGAGGCCCTGTATGAAAAACTGTTTTTT
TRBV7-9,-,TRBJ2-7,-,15,CASSPAPDGSYEQYF,TGTGCCAGCAGCCCAGCCCCCGACGGGTCCTACGAGCAGTACTTC
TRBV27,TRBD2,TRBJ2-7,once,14,CASSIAGGPDEQYF,TGTGCCAGCAGTATAGCGGGAGGGCCTGACGAGCAGTACTTC
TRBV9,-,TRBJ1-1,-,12,CASREGEAEAFF,TGTGCCAGCAGGGAGGGGGAGGCTGAAGCTTTCTTT
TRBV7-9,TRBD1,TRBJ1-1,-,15,CASSSDRGRDTEAFF,TGTGCCAGCAGCTCCGACAGGGGTAGGGACACTGAAGCTTTCTTT
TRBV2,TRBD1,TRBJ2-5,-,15,CASRGQGAMAGPQYF,TGTGCCAGCAGGGGACAGGGGGCGATGGCTGGGCCCCAGTACTTC
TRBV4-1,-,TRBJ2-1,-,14,CASSQGSMYNEQFF,TGCGCCAGCAGCCAAGGGAGCATGTACAATGAGCAGTTCTTC
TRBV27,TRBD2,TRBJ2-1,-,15,CASSTGTSGSNEQFF,TGTGCCAGCAGCACCGGGACTAGCGGATCCAATGAGCAGTTCTTC
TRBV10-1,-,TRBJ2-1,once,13,CASRGLSDNEQFF,TGCGCCAGTAGAGGACTCTCGGACAATGAGCAGTTCTTC
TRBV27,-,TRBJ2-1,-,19,CASSLGGQGSIFPYNEQFF,TGTGCCAGCAGTTTAGGGGGCCAGGGTTCGATTTTTCCGTACAATGAGCAGTTCTTC
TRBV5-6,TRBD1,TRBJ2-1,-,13,CASSLNAGDREFF,TGTGCCAGCAGCTTAAATGCAGGGGACAGGGAGTTCTTC
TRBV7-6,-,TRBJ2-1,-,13,CASSWDGYNEQFF,TGTGCCAGCAGCTGGGACGGATACAATGAGCAGTTCTTC
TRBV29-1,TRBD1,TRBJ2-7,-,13,CSVLTGQGYEQYF,TGCAGCGTCTTGACGGGACAGGGCTACGAGCAGTACTTC
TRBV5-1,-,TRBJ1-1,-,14,CASSFSRSNTEAFF,TGCGCCAGCAGCTTTTCCAGGTCCAACACTGAAGCTTTCTTT
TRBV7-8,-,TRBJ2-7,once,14,CASSLQGSSYEQYF,TGTGCCAGCAGCCTACAGGGCTCCTCCTACGAGCAGTACTTC
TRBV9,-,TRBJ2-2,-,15,CASSVDGFGTGELFF,TGTGCCAGCAGCGTAGACGGGTTTGGGACCGGGGAGCTGTTTTTT
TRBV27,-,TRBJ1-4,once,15,CASSLQGQTNEKLFF,TGTGCCAGCAGTTTACAGGGACAAACTAATGAAAAACTGTTTTTT
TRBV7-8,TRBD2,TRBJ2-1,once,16,CASTLVSTGLDSEQFF,TGTGCCAGCACCTTAGTCTCTACGGGACTAGATAGTGAGCAGTTCTTC
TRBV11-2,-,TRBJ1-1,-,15,CASSLARGENTEAFF,TGTGCCAGCAGCTTAGCGAGGGGAGAGAACACTGAAGCTTTCTTT
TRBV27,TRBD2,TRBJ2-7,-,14,CASSLSSGSYEQYF,TGTGCCAGCAGTTTATCCAGCGGGAGCTACGAGCAGTACTTC
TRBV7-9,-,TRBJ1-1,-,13,CASSLKRGAEAFF,TGTGCCAGCAGCTTAAAAAGGGGGGCTGAAGCTTTCTTT
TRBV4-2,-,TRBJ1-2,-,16,CASSQIGQGIYYGYTF,TGTGCCAGCAGCCAGATAGGGCAGGGAATCTACTATGGCTACACCTTC
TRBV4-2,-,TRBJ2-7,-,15,CASSQEAGRSYEQYF,TGTGCCAGCAGCCAAGAGGCGGGGAGGAGCTACGAGCAGTACTTC
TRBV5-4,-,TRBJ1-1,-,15,CASSLAGRRNTEAFF,TGTGCCAGCAGCTTGGCAGGACGTAGGAACACTGAAGCTTTCTTT
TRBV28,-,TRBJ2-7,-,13,CASSLVKVYEQYF,TGTGCCAGCAGTTTAGTGAAGGTCTACGAGCAGTACTTC
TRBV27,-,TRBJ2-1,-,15,CASSFTGTLYNEQFF,TGTGCCAGCAGTTTCACCGGGACTCTTTACAATGAGCAGTTCTTC
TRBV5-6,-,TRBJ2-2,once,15,CASSLRLANTGELFF,TGTGCCAGCAGCTTGCGGCTAGCGAACACCGGGGAGCTGTTTTTT
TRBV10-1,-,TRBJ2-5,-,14,CANERRGAIETQYF,TGCGCCAATGAGCGGAGGGGGGCGATAGAGACCCAGTACTTC
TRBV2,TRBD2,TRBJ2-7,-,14,CASSLAGYSYEQYF,TGTGCCAGCAGTCTAGCGGGTTATTCCTACGAGCAGTACTTC
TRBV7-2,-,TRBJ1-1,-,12,CASSFSATEAFF,TGTGCCAGCAGCTTCAGCGCCACTGAAGCTTTCTTT
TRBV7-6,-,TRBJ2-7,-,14,CASSLAAGSYEQYF,TGTGCCAGCAGCTTAGCGGCGGGCTCCTACGAGCAGTACTTC